These 30 T cell receptor beta chains originate from one sample sequenced in a study of blood T cell repertoires in COVID-19. The assay was immunoSEQ multiplex PCR, and TCRdb's table has in-frame clones only and misses some. The sample comprises 300,000 to 450,000 clones, around 87% of which are singletons, and approximately 1.9% rests with the top ten. The sequenced sample consisted of PBMCs or T cells enriched from blood (not recorded which). Receptors originate from a man in his forties or fifties in a cohort exposed to, infected with or recovered from COVID-19 (not recorded which).

This chain connects TRBV27 to TRBJ1-1; perhaps TRBD1 as D (6 bases). Per the germline V gene, CDR1 is MNHEY and CDR2 is SMNVEV (reference sequence). Deletions cut 8 bases from V and 0 bases from J, with 16 bases between. The CDR3 is made up of 15 amino acids. The CDR3 nucleotides read TGTGCCAGCGGAGGCCCAAGGGGGATGAACACTGAAGCTTTCTTT. The encoded protein is CASGGPRGMNTEAFF.

V gene TRBV5-4 combines with J gene TRBJ2-5; D is possibly TRBD2 (5 bases). This CDR3 has 16 amino acids. Germline V gene sequence: CDR1 SGHNT, CDR2 YYREEE (reference sequence). Trimming pared 2 bases from V and 1 base from J, leaving 15 bases between. The CDR3 spells CASSLIFASSQETQYF. CDR3 sequence (DNA): TGTGCCAGCAGCTTAATTTTTGCTAGCAGCCAAGAGACCCAGTACTTC.

Details on this clone: This specimen includes other DNA sequences encoding the same CDR3. The rearrangement links TRBV6-5 to TRBJ1-5, with D possibly matching TRBD1 (5 bases). The CDR3 spans 13 residues. The germline V and J ends were trimmed by 6 bases and 4 bases, with 10 bases remaining between them. Germline CDR1 is MNHEY and CDR2 is SVGAGI. The CDR3 is CASRGGSNQPQHF. DNA of the CDR3: TGTGCCAGCAGGGGGGGGAGTAATCAGCCCCAGCATTTT.

The gene calls are TRBV2 and TRBJ2-1; D is uncertain. The germline gives CDR1 SNHLY, CDR2 FYNNEI. The CDR3 spans 16 residues. The V and J ends lost 4 bases and 0 bases respectively, with 13 bases between them. In DNA, the CDR3 is TGTGCCAGCAGTGTCGGTTTGTTGAGCTCCTACAATGAGCAGTTCTTC. The encoded protein is CASSVGLLSSYNEQFF.

The V call is TRBV19, the J call TRBJ1-5; weak D call: TRBD1 (6 bases). The CDR3 sequence is 16 residues long. Trimming removed 5 bases from V and 0 bases from J, with 14 bases in between. CDR1 and CDR2 from the germline V gene are LNHDA and SQIVND (reference sequence). The CDR3 region has the DNA TGTGCCAGTAGTGCTCGGACAGCATATAGCAATCAGCCCCAGCATTTT. Protein product: CASSARTAYSNQPQHF.

The chain is built from TRBV14 and TRBJ1-1, with D possibly matching TRBD1 (5 bases). Trimming took 4 bases from V and 0 from J, leaving 21 bases between them. The CDR3 is 18 residues long. Per germline, CDR1 SGHDN and CDR2 FVKESK. CDR3 region: CASSRRYLQGGVNTEAFF. The CDR3 coding sequence is TGTGCCAGCAGCCGTCGCTACCTGCAGGGAGGGGTGAACACTGAAGCTTTCTTT.

The chain recombines TRBV10-2 with TRBJ1-1, with 8 bases aligning to TRBD1. The CDR3 is 17 amino acids. Germline V gene data show CDR1 as WSHSY and CDR2 as SAAADI. V trimming: 0 bases; J trimming: 4 bases; junction bases outside the gene matches: 10. The CDR3 DNA reads TGCGCCAGCAGTGAGTCGCGAAGGACAGGGAAGGGCACTGAAGCTTTCTTT. This translates into CASSESRRTGKGTEAFF.

CDR3 bases: TGTGCCAGCAGTGACTCGAAATCCCGGCTAGCGGGTCAGACCCAGTACTTC. Its protein product is CASSDSKSRLAGQTQYF. The chain combines TRBV6-4 with TRBJ2-5, with TRBD2 identical over 8 bases. The germline CDR1 and CDR2 sequences are MRHNA and SNTAGT. The CDR3 covers 17 residues. J lost 6 bases, V lost 0 bases, and 12 bases had no gene match.

The chain links TRBV28 to TRBJ2-6; weak D call: TRBD1 (5 bases). The V end lost 2 bases, the J end lost 0 bases, and 8 bases lay between the germline ends. CDR1 is MDHEN and CDR2 is SYDVKM in the germline V gene. CDR3 length equals 16 residues. The CDR3: CASSLGDSSGANVLTF. CDR3 nucleotides: TGTGCCAGCAGTTTAGGTGACAGCTCTGGGGCCAACGTCCTGACTTTC. Supplemented by reference TRBV28 and TRBJ2-6, the full variable domain reads DVKVTQSSRYLVKRTGEKVFLECVQDMDHENMFWYRQDPGLGLRLIYFSYDVKMKEKGDIPEGYSVSREKKERFSLILESASTNQTSMYLCASSLGDSSGANVLTFGAGSRLTVL.

This clone was observed a few times. This chain links TRBV3-1 (or the pseudogene TRBV3-2) with TRBJ1-1, with 11 bases lining up with TRBD1. V trimming: 5 bases; J trimming: 6 bases; junction bases outside the gene matches: 11. The germline V gene has CDR1 LGHDT and CDR2 YNNKEL (reference sequence). The CDR3 runs 16 residues. The CDR3 coding sequence is TGTGCCAGCAGCTTCTCCGGGACAGGGGGTTTGTCTGAAGCTTTCTTT. It yields the protein CASSFSGTGGLSEAFF.

The chain joins TRBV3-1 (or the pseudogene TRBV3-2) to TRBJ1-5, with D perhaps matching TRBD1 (6 bases). Trimming pared 3 bases from V and 2 bases from J, leaving 14 bases between. The CDR3 is 16 residues long. From germline, CDR1 is LGHDT and CDR2 YNNKEL (reference sequence). CDR3 loop: CASSHTARGGNQPQHF. The DNA of the CDR3 is TGTGCCAGCAGCCATACGGCCAGGGGAGGCAATCAGCCCCAGCATTTT.

This chain connects TRBV29-1 to TRBJ2-5; D ambiguous. Germline V lookup: CDR1 SQVTM, CDR2 ANQGSEA. Trimming cost V 6 bases and J 0 bases, with 17 bases left between them. The length of the CDR3 is 15 residues. Here the CDR3 reads CSVARRSGDQETQYF. The DNA for the CDR3 is TGCAGCGTGGCCCGCCGGTCAGGCGACCAAGAGACCCAGTACTTC.

The CDR3 DNA sequence: TGTGCCAGCGAGGGAAGTGAGCAGTTCTTC. This codes for CASEGSEQFF. The chain uses TRBV9 and TRBJ2-1; the D gene is possibly TRBD2 (5 bases). CDR3 length equals 10 residues. With 7 bases removed from V and 9 bases from J, the gap between germline ends came to 8 bases. The germline V gene encodes CDR1 SGDLS and CDR2 YYNGEE.

This clone is a singleton in its sample. The rearrangement links TRBV18 to TRBJ2-1; 11 bases line up with TRBD2. CDR1 is KGHSH and CDR2 is LQKENI in the germline V gene. CDR3 length: 16 residues. With V trimmed by 3 bases and J by 6 bases, 7 bases remained unmatched. CDR3 sequence reads: CASSPILAGEGNEQFF. Here the CDR3 DNA reads TGTGCCAGCTCACCCATACTAGCGGGAGAAGGCAATGAGCAGTTCTTC.

The chain links TRBV27 to TRBJ1-1; possible D gene TRBD1, 6 bases. Trimming removed 0 bases at V and 4 bases at J, with 12 bases between. This CDR3 region has 15 residues. In germline, CDR1 is MNHEY, CDR2 SMNVEV (reference sequence). The CDR3 region has the DNA TGTGCCAGCAGTTTATCGATCAGGGGCGGCACTGAAGCTTTCTTT. It translates to CASSLSIRGGTEAFF.

The chain links TRBV19 to TRBJ2-5; 12 bases are shared with TRBD2. Germline trimming cut 8 bases from V and 4 bases from J; bases unmatched to any gene: 11. In germline, CDR1 is LNHDA, CDR2 SQIVND (reference sequence). This CDR3 spans 16 amino acids. The CDR3 DNA follows: TGTGCCAGTGGAGCTAGCGGGAGGGCCGCAGGAGAGACCCAGTACTTC. This encodes CASGASGRAAGETQYF.

This sequence joins TRBV2 and TRBJ2-7, with 9 nucleotides matching TRBD2. The CDR3 has 12 residues. Germline assignment: CDR1 SNHLY and CDR2 FYNNEI. The J segment lost 3 bases and the V segment lost 6 bases, leaving 0 bases of the junction unmatched. The CDR3 spells CASRAGGYEQYF. As DNA, the CDR3 is TGTGCCAGCAGAGCGGGAGGCTACGAGCAGTACTTC.

This rearrangement joins TRBV24-1 to TRBJ2-2; 7 bases line up with TRBD1. The CDR3 sequence is 16 residues long. After removal of 3 bases from V and 3 bases from J, the junction contained 6 bases not matched to a gene. Germline assignment: CDR1 KGHDR and CDR2 SFDVKD. The CDR3 sequence is CATSDTGTEYTGELFF. The DNA for the CDR3 is TGTGCCACCAGTGATACCGGGACAGAGTACACCGGGGAGCTGTTTTTT.

The gene calls are TRBV30 and TRBJ1-5, with D perhaps matching TRBD1 (6 bases). Deletions cut 2 bases from V and 4 bases from J, with 15 bases between. The germline gives CDR1 GTSNPN, CDR2 SVGIG (reference sequence). The CDR3 totals 15 residues. CDR3 sequence (DNA): TGTGCCTGGAGTCTCAAGAAACAGGGAAATCAGCCCCAGCATTTT. It yields the protein CAWSLKKQGNQPQHF.

The CDR3 nucleotides read TGTGCCAGCAGCTTTCGAGGAGAGTCGGGTGGAAACACCATATATTTT. It specifies CASSFRGESGGNTIYF. V and J are TRBV5-5 and TRBJ1-3; D gene ambiguous. The V and J ends lost 2 bases and 3 bases respectively, with 15 bases between them. Germline assignment: CDR1 SGHKS and CDR2 YYEKEE (reference sequence). The CDR3 spans 16 residues.

This rearrangement joins TRBV28 to TRBJ1-5, with D tentatively TRBD1 (5 bases). V was cut by 5 bases and J by 0 bases, with 26 bases left in between. This CDR3 is 20 amino acids long. Germline CDR1 MDHEN, CDR2 SYDVKM. The CDR3: CASSRKPQGSLLSSNQPQHF. In DNA, the CDR3 is TGTGCCAGCAGTCGCAAGCCCCAGGGAAGTTTGCTAAGTAGCAATCAGCCCCAGCATTTT.

The chain carries TRBV3-1 (or the pseudogene TRBV3-2) and TRBJ1-1, with TRBD1 matching over 7 bases. Trimming took 6 bases from V and 8 from J; bases not matched to a gene: 9. CDR1 LGHDT and CDR2 YNNKEL come from the germline V gene (reference sequence). There are 13 residues in the CDR3. The CDR3 sequence: CASRGQLGREAFF. For the CDR3, the DNA is TGTGCCAGCAGGGGACAGCTCGGGCGAGAAGCTTTCTTT.

V usage is TRBV11-2 and J usage is TRBJ1-1, with unresolved D. The CDR3 length is 14 residues. Germline values: CDR1 SGHAT, CDR2 FQNNGV. V was pared by 1 base and J by 5 bases, with 11 bases between. CDR3 residues: CASSLGVAGTEAFF. Here the CDR3 DNA reads TGTGCCAGCAGCTTAGGGGTAGCGGGGACTGAAGCTTTCTTT.

The chain links TRBV14 to TRBJ1-1, with unresolved D. The CDR3 has 13 amino acids. Deletions cut 0 bases from V and 10 bases from J, with 12 bases between. Germline loops: CDR1 SGHDN, CDR2 FVKESK. The DNA for the CDR3 is TGTGCCAGCAGCCAAGATTTTAACAGTCGAGCTTTCTTT. Amino acids: CASSQDFNSRAFF. The whole variable domain, remainder taken from reference TRBV14 and TRBJ1-1, is EAGVTQFPSHSVIEKGQTVTLRCDPISGHDNLYWYRRVMGKEIKFLLHFVKESKQDESGMPNNRFLAERTGGTYSTLKVQPAELEDSGVYFCASSQDFNSRAFFGQGTRLTVV.

V and J are TRBV7-8 and TRBJ2-7; TRBD2 aligns across 8 bases. The V gene's germline CDR1 is SGHVS and CDR2 FQNEAQ. Germline trimming cut 4 bases from V and 2 bases from J; bases unmatched to any gene: 4. The CDR3 loop spans 14 amino acids. This CDR3 is CASSSGSGAYEQYF. The CDR3 DNA sequence: TGTGCCAGCAGCTCCGGTAGCGGGGCCTACGAGCAGTACTTC.

The genes are TRBV21-1 and TRBJ2-1; whether TRBD2, the table's D call, matches the DNA was not checked. TRBV21-1 is noted as a pseudogene. The CDR3 totals 12 residues. The CDR3 region is CASSKVLNEQFF. DNA of the CDR3: TGTGCCAGCAGCAAAGTCCTCAATGAGCAGTTCTTC.

The J gene is TRBJ1-5, the V gene TRBV27; 7 bases are shared with TRBD1. CDR1 MNHEY and CDR2 SMNVEV come from the germline V gene (reference sequence). With 5 bases clipped from V and 7 bases from J, the junction kept 8 bases outside the gene matches. The CDR3 consists of 14 residues. The CDR3 region is CASSPGTERQPQHF. CDR3 nucleotide sequence: TGTGCCAGCAGTCCCGGGACAGAACGGCAGCCCCAGCATTTT.

The V and J genes are TRBV6-1 and TRBJ1-6; TRBD1 aligns across 10 bases. There are 16 residues in the CDR3. Germline V CDR1 and CDR2: MNHNS, SASEGT. Trimming removed 3 bases from V and 6 bases from J; junction bases left unmatched: 5. The CDR3 DNA is TGTGCCAGCAGTGATCGACAGGGGGCCGGTAATTCACCCCTCCACTTT. It is translated as CASSDRQGAGNSPLHF.

The rearrangement joins TRBV11-2 to TRBJ2-1, with 12 bases that match TRBD2. The junction had 10 bases not matched to a gene; V was cut back by 5 bases and J by 8 bases. CDR1 is SGHAT and CDR2 is FQNNGV in the germline V gene. This CDR3 spans 16 amino acids. The CDR3 loop reads CASSPRLTSGSYEQFF. For the CDR3, the DNA is TGTGCCAGCAGCCCTCGATTGACTAGCGGGAGCTATGAGCAGTTCTTC.

This sequence joins TRBV29-1 and TRBJ2-5, with D perhaps matching TRBD2 (6 bases). Per the germline V gene, CDR1 is SQVTM and CDR2 is ANQGSEA. The length of the CDR3 is 17 residues. V was shortened by 5 bases and J by 2 bases, with 24 bases between the two germline ends. CDR3 bases: TGCAGCGTTTCTTCAGGCCCGGGACTGCTTCAGCAAGAGACCCAGTACTTC. This codes for CSVSSGPGLLQQETQYF.